The present T cell receptor (beta chain) was sequenced within a study of T-cell reconstitution after alpha-beta-depleted transplantation in children. Study outcomes and limitations: Elevated TCRbeta diversity at day 60 was traced, in some patients, to surviving recipient T cells and thymic progenitors. T-cell counts and diversity at one year following transplant were attributed mainly to newly produced T cells.

The J segment lost 6 bases and the V segment lost 6 bases, leaving 13 bases of the junction unmatched. This CDR3 is built from 15 residues. CDR1 is DFQATT, CDR2 SNEGSKA, per germline (reference sequence). The sample holds a few counts of this clonotype. What it binds is unknown. Construction of the TCRbeta library involved unique molecular identifiers. Using its own MiXCR run on the PCR reads, TCRdb lists one record per CDR3 protein. In the table there are 350,000 to 500,000 distinct CDR3 sequences, 43% of which are singletons. V gene TRBV20-1 combines with J gene TRBJ2-1, with TRBD1 matching 8 bases. This specimen was PBMCs, taken before TCRalphabeta/CD19-depleted stem cell transplant. This clonotype was sampled from a girl aged 2-10 years with aplastic anemia, due to receive a stem cell transplant. Written as DNA, the CDR3 is TGCAGTGCCCCCAACCGGGACAGGCTATTCAATGAGCAGTTCTTC. This translates into CSAPNRDRLFNEQFF.